Detailed here is one T cell receptor (beta chain). The antigen is not known. V lost 5 bases and J lost 15, with 23 bases in between. CDR3 length: 14 amino acids. It was with a sample-barcoded 5' primer and a J-beta primer mix that a second PCR of about 6 to 11 cycles was run. CDR3-containing paired-end reads numbering at least 2.5 million came from each sample. TCRdb reprocessed the 5' RACE reads via MiXCR and lists one record per CDR3 protein. Among roughly 1.4 million distinct CDR3 sequences listed, almost 60% were seen once. This sample is drawn from a study of blood T cells in healthy people across ages. Study-wide findings and caveats: Percentage of naive T cells showed a strong correlation with TCR beta diversity.

The origin of this receptor is a man aged 18 to 29 in good health. Input material: blood. V gene TRBV12-3 or TRBV12-4 combines with J gene TRBJ1-5; D gene ambiguous. CDR3 sequence: CASSTHPDGTGRHF. CDR3 nucleotides: TGTGCCAGCAGTACCCATCCTGACGGTACGGGGAGGCATTTT.